This entry lists 8 T cell receptor beta chains sequenced from one sample in a study of T cell changes during pregnancy in multiple sclerosis. Measured with immunoSEQ multiplex PCR; TCRdb has only the in-frame clones, and not every one. The sample yields about 44,000 clones, 94% seen once. The sample in question was CD4+ T cells from peripheral blood mononuclear cells, obtained in the first trimester of pregnancy. The receptors stem from a female donor with multiple sclerosis, enrolled in a pregnancy study.

Written as DNA, the CDR3 is TGCGCCAGCAGCCAACCTACAAGGGAGGAGACCCAGTACTTC. It translates to CASSQPTREETQYF. The chain carries TRBV4-1 and TRBJ2-5, with a weak D call TRBD2 (5 bases). Germline V gene data show CDR1 as MGHRA and CDR2 as YSYEKL. This CDR3 comprises 14 residues. V was cut by 2 bases and J by 5 bases, with 12 bases left in between.

The chain joins TRBV5-5 to TRBJ1-5; weak D call: TRBD1 (6 bases). With 2 bases removed from V and 7 bases from J, the gap between germline ends came to 19 bases. The CDR3 extends over 16 amino acids. Germline V CDR1 and CDR2: SGHKS, YYEKEE (reference sequence). CDR3 sequence reads: CASSLAGGALGQPQHF. In nucleotides, the CDR3 is TGTGCCAGCAGCTTAGCTGGGGGCGCTTTGGGACAGCCCCAGCATTTT.

This clone was found a few times. The CDR3 DNA follows: TGTGCCAGCAGTGTTCTAGCGGGGGGATCCTACGAGCAGTACTTC. Protein: CASSVLAGGSYEQYF. The chain carries TRBV6-4 and TRBJ2-7, with 11 positions matching TRBD2. The ends lost 4 bases at V and 1 base at J; junction bases unmatched: 3. Germline V gene lookup returns CDR1 MRHNA and CDR2 SNTAGT. The CDR3 is made up of 15 amino acids.

V is TRBV19 and J is TRBJ1-1; D unclear. The CDR3 is 11 residues long. Germline V CDR1 and CDR2: LNHDA, SQIVND (reference sequence). V was pared by 6 bases and J by 10 bases, with 12 bases between. CDR3 residues: CASRWSGGAFF. The CDR3, as DNA: TGTGCCAGTAGATGGTCGGGTGGAGCTTTCTTT.

The CDR3, as DNA: TGCGCCAGCAGCTTGTTGGCTAGCGGGTCCCAAGAGACCCAGTACTTC. It yields the protein CASSLLASGSQETQYF. The chain has TRBV5-1 and TRBJ2-5; TRBD2 agrees at 8 bases. The V gene's germline CDR1 is SGHRS and CDR2 YFSETQ. V shed 1 base and J 1 base; nucleotides not matched to a gene: 6. This CDR3 has 16 residues.

The chain couples TRBV6-1 to TRBJ2-7; 9 nucleotides match TRBD1. Germline-derived CDR1 and CDR2 are MNHNS and SASEGT. The CDR3 has 15 amino acids. V was pared by 0 bases and J by 6 bases, with 6 bases of the junction left unmatched. The CDR3 DNA reads TGTGCCAGCAGTGAAGCCGGGACAGGGCTGGTCGAGCAGTACTTC. This translates into CASSEAGTGLVEQYF.

The rearrangement joins TRBV15 to TRBJ2-5; 9 nucleotides agree with TRBD2. The CDR3 covers 15 residues. J gave up 2 bases and V 6 bases, and 7 bases lay outside the gene matches. Germline V lookup: CDR1 LNHNV, CDR2 YYDKDF (reference sequence). CDR3 coding DNA: TGTGCCACCAGTATAGCGGGGGAAGAACAAGAGACCCAGTACTTC. Its protein product is CATSIAGEEQETQYF.

The rearrangement joins TRBV6-4 to TRBJ1-5, with D perhaps TRBD1 (6 bases). The V and J ends lost 5 bases and 5 bases respectively, with 13 bases between them. Germline CDR1 reads MRHNA; CDR2 reads SNTAGT. The CDR3 has 14 amino acids. As DNA, the CDR3 is TGTGCCAGCAGTTTGACAGGCCGGGATCAGCCCCAGCATTTT. Translating it yields CASSLTGRDQPQHF.